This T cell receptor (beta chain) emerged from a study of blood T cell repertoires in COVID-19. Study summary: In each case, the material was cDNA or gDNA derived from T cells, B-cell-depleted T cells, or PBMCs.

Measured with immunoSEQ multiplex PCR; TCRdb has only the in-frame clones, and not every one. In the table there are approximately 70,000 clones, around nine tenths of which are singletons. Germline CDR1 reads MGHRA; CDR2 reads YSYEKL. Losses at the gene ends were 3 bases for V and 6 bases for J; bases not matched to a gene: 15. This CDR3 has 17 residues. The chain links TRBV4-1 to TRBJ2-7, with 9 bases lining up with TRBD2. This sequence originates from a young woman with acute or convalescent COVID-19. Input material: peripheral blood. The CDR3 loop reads CASSQGLQREVRGEQYF. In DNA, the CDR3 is TGCGCCAGCAGCCAGGGCTTGCAGCGGGAGGTCCGTGGCGAGCAGTACTTC.